The clone carrying this TCR beta chain appeared a single time. The antigen is unknown. One junction end disagrees with the germline gene, perhaps due to a read error. Combining a sample-barcoded 5' primer with a J-beta primer mix, a second PCR ran for roughly 7 to 11 cycles. TCRdb fed the 5' RACE reads into MiXCR, producing one record per CDR3 protein. Of a few hundred thousand distinct CDR3 sequences listed, approximately 51% are singletons. These data are taken from a study of blood T cells in healthy people across ages. The study, taken as a whole, reports: Long-lived donors exceeded aged donors in naive CD4+ cells and diversity.

This CDR3 is built from 14 residues. CDR1 is SGHAT, CDR2 FQNNGV, per germline. The rearrangement uses TRBV11-2 and TRBJ2-5, with D possibly being TRBD2 (7 bases). The sequence was collected from a man aged 55 to 70 in good health. Specimen: blood. The CDR3 DNA reads TGTACCAGCAGCTTAGGGGGGGTGGGGGAGACCCAGTACTTC. Its protein product is CTSSLGGVGETQYF.